Included here is one TCR beta chain sequence, with context. It lacks a known antigen. Base-call qualities are not available, and no considerably larger clone is one nucleotide away. The entry originates in a study of preoperative IRX-2 immunotherapy in early breast cancer (dated by TCRdb to between 2019 and 2020). Reading the label with the study, this specimen's treatment or condition is: preoperative locoregional IRX-2 cytokine immunotherapy. The samples were obtained from a phase Ib study that tested preoperative, locoregional IRX-2 cytokine immunotherapy designed to prime immune responses. Before surgery, IRX-2 was given to the donors, who were patients with early-stage breast cancer. The library relied on the immunoSEQ multiplex PCR assay. The table comes from immuneACCESS by way of TCRdb, which keeps in-frame sequences with V and J called. Part of the clones is missing from these tables; in studies checked, under half for an unresolved V gene and the rest for unknown reasons. Recorded for this sample are tens of thousands of clones; roughly nine tenths of them occurred a single time. The ten largest account for roughly 1.6% of the sample.

The source was tumor tissue, collected after IRX-2 immunotherapy. The sequence came from a human donor with breast cancer.

The sequenced DNA is TGTGCCAGCACTAGCGGGGGGGCCGGCACAGATACGCAGTATTTT. Its translation reads: CASTSGGAGTDTQYF. The V and J genes are TRBV6-8 and TRBJ2-3; a stretch of 12 junction bases matches TRBD2. Trimming leaves V shorter by 7 bases and J shorter by 1 base, with the junction holding 3 bases beyond the gene matches. The CDR3 measures 15 amino acids from cysteine to phenylalanine. Only CDR3 DNA is held: 45 bases, read in frame from base 1. CDR1 and CDR2 were assigned from the germline V gene as MNHGY and SAAAGT.